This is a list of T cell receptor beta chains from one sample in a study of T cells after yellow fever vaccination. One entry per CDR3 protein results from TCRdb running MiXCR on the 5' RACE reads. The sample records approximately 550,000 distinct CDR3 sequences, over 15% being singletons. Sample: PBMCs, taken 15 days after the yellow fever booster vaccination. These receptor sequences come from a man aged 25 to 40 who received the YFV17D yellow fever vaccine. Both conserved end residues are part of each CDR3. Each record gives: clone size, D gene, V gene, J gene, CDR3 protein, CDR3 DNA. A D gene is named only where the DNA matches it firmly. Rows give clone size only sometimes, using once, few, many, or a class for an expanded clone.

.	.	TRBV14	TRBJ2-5	CASSQPGAKTQYF	TGTGCCAGCAGCCAGCCGGGGGCAAAGACCCAGTACTTC
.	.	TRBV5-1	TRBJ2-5	CASSWETRQETQYF	TGCGCCAGCAGCTGGGAGACACGCCAAGAGACCCAGTACTTC
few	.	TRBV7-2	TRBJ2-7	CASRERGDVGEQYF	TGTGCCAGCAGAGAACGTGGGGATGTTGGCGAGCAGTACTTC
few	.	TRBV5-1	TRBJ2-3	CASSLGIPTDTQYF	TGCGCCAGCAGCTTGGGGATTCCCACAGATACGCAGTATTTT
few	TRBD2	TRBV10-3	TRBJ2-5	CAISGTSGEETQYF	TGTGCCATCAGTGGGACTAGCGGGGAGGAGACCCAGTACTTC
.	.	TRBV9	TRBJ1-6	CASSETAGVWNSPLHF	TGTGCCAGCAGCGAGACGGCAGGGGTATGGAATTCACCCCTCCACTTT
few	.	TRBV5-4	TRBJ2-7	CATIETSGSYEQYF	TGTGCCACCATCGAAACCAGTGGGAGCTACGAGCAGTACTTC
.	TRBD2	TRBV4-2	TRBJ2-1	CASSQGLAARRESYNEQFF	TGTGCCAGCAGCCAAGGCTTAGCGGCGAGGCGGGAGAGTTACAATGAGCAGTTCTTC
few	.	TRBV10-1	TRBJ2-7	CASSPGTPREQYF	TGCGCCAGCAGTCCGGGGACCCCCCGCGAGCAGTACTTC
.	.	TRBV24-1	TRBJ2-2	CATSDSGPSTGELFF	TGTGCCACCAGTGACTCGGGCCCGAGCACCGGGGAGCTGTTTTTT
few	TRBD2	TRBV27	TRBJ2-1	CASSSRREVYNEQFF	TGTGCCAGCAGCTCCCGGCGGGAGGTCTACAATGAGCAGTTCTTC
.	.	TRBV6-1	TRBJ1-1	CASSPGAFYTEAFF	TGTGCCAGCTCCCCCGGGGCCTTTTACACTGAAGCTTTCTTT
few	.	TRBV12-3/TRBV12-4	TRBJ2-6	CASGLSGANVLTF	TGTGCCAGCGGCCTCTCTGGGGCCAACGTCCTGACTTTC
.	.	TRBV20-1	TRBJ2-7	CSARASDSPGTSSYEQYF	TGCAGTGCTAGAGCTTCCGACAGCCCTGGAACGAGCTCCTACGAGCAGTACTTC
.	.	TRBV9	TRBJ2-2	CASSVEGFSGELFF	TGTGCCAGCAGCGTAGAGGGTTTCTCCGGGGAGCTGTTTTTT
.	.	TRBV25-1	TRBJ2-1	CASSDGGVYNEQFF	TGTGCCAGCAGTGACGGCGGGGTGTACAATGAGCAGTTCTTC
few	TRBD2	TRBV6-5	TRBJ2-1	CASSYSNWLAGNNEQFF	TGTGCCAGCAGTTACTCGAATTGGCTAGCGGGAAACAATGAGCAGTTCTTC
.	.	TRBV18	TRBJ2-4	CASSPPTSDIQYF	TGTGCCAGCTCACCACCGACCTCGGACATTCAGTACTTC
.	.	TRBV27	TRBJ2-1	CASSVSGPPTLYNEQFF	TGTGCCAGCAGTGTCTCCGGGCCCCCTACCCTCTACAATGAGCAGTTCTTC
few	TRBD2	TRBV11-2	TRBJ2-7	CASSLVGRESYF	TGTGCCAGCAGCTTAGTCGGGCGGGAGTCCTACTTC
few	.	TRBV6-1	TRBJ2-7	CATSFYAGKDEQYF	TGTGCCACCTCATTCTACGCGGGAAAAGACGAGCAGTACTTC
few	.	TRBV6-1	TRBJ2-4	CASNSVGQKNIQYF	TGTGCCAGCAACAGTGTGGGGCAGAAAAACATTCAGTACTTC
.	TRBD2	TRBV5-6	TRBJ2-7	CASSFIGEGDEQYF	TGTGCCAGCAGCTTTATTGGGGAGGGCGACGAGCAGTACTTC
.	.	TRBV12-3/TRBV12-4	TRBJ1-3	CASRVPGSRNTIYF	TGTGCCAGCAGAGTGCCTGGTTCACGAAACACCATATATTTT
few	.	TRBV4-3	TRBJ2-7	CASSRSGYVREGYEQYF	TGCGCCAGCAGCCGAAGCGGGTATGTCCGGGAAGGGTACGAGCAGTACTTC
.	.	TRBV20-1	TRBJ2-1	CSAREWAYNEQFF	TGCAGTGCTAGGGAGTGGGCTTACAATGAGCAGTTCTTC
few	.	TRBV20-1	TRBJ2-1	CSARDAGPASYAQFF	TGCAGTGCTAGAGACGCCGGACCGGCCTCTTACGCGCAGTTCTTC
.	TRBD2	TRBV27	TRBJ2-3	CASRRTSFGTDTQYF	TGTGCCAGCAGACGGACTAGCTTCGGCACAGATACGCAGTATTTT
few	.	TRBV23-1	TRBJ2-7	CASSQPRDSNYEQYF	TGCGCCAGCAGTCAACCCCGGGATTCCAACTACGAGCAGTACTTC
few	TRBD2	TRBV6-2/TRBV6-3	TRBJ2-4	CASSYTLPGGLARLGAKNIQYF	TGTGCCAGCAGTTACACCCTACCCGGAGGACTAGCTCGACTAGGGGCCAAAAACATTCAGTACTTC
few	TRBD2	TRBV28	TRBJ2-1	CASSRQGSGGNEQFF	TGTGCCAGCAGCCGTCAAGGGAGCGGGGGTAATGAGCAGTTCTTC
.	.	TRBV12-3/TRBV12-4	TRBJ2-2	CASSGGRGAGELFF	TGTGCCAGCAGTGGGGGTCGGGGTGCCGGGGAGCTGTTTTTT
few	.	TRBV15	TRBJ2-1	CATSRRTVEKFF	TGTGCCACCAGCAGACGGACCGTAGAGAAGTTCTTC
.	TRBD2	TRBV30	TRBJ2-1	CAWSYHLADSYNEQFF	TGTGCCTGGAGCTATCACCTAGCGGACTCCTACAATGAGCAGTTCTTC
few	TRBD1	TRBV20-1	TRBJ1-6	CSAPGQRSYNSPLHF	TGCAGTGCGCCGGGACAGCGCTCCTATAATTCACCCCTCCACTTT
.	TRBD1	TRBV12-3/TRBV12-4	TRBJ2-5	CASSALDRGPETQYF	TGTGCCAGCAGTGCCTTGGACAGGGGGCCGGAGACCCAGTACTTC
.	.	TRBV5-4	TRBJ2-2	CASSQTGSGTGELFF	TGTGCCAGCAGCCAGACAGGATCGGGCACCGGGGAGCTGTTTTTT
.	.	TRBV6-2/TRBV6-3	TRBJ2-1	CASTGLGSRYNEQFF	TGTGCCAGCACTGGACTGGGGAGTAGGTACAATGAGCAGTTCTTC
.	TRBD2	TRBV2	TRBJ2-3	CASSDRGGLGTDTQYF	TGTGCCAGCAGTGATCGAGGGGGACTAGGGACAGATACGCAGTATTTT
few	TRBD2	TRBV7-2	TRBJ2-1	CASSSREAHSYNEQFF	TGTGCCAGCAGCTCCCGGGAGGCCCACTCCTACAATGAGCAGTTCTTC
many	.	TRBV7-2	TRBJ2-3	CASSLDSATDTQYF	TGTGCCAGCAGTCTTGACTCAGCGACAGATACGCAGTATTTT
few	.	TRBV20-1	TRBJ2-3	CSARAWAATDTQYF	TGCAGTGCTAGAGCATGGGCCGCCACAGATACGCAGTATTTT
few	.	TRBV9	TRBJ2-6	CASSVGGSGANVLTF	TGTGCCAGCAGCGTAGGTGGATCTGGGGCCAACGTCCTGACTTTC
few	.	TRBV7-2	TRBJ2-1	CASSFMTRAGNEQFF	TGTGCCAGCAGCTTTATGACGAGGGCGGGTAATGAGCAGTTCTTC
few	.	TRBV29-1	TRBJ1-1	CSVEPPSGKSEAFF	TGCAGCGTTGAACCCCCGTCTGGAAAGTCTGAAGCTTTCTTT
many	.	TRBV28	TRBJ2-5	CASSSPGTGETQYF	TGTGCCAGCAGTTCCCCTGGGACGGGAGAGACCCAGTACTTC
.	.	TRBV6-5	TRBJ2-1	CASSYSYTGSYNEQFF	TGTGCCAGCAGTTACTCGTACACAGGTTCCTACAATGAGCAGTTCTTC
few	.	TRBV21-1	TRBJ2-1	CASSKALEADNEQFF	TGTGCCAGCAGCAAAGCGCTTGAAGCCGACAATGAGCAGTTCTTC
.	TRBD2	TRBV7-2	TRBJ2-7	CASTRTSGLSYEQYF	TGTGCCAGCACCCGGACTAGCGGCCTCTCCTACGAGCAGTACTTC
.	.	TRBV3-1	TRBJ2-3	CASSPGGWFSTDTQYF	TGTGCCAGCAGCCCTGGCGGGTGGTTTAGCACAGATACGCAGTATTTT
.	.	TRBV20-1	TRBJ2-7	CSAESPFSYEQYF	TGCAGTGCTGAGAGTCCGTTTTCCTACGAGCAGTACTTC
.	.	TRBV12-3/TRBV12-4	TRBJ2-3	CASSQGPYTQYF	TGTGCCAGCAGTCAAGGACCGTATACGCAGTATTTT
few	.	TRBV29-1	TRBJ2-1	CSVGPENEQFF	TGCAGCGTTGGCCCGGAAAATGAGCAGTTCTTC
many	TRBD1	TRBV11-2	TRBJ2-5	CASSLDEGRGSETQYF	TGTGCCAGCAGCTTAGATGAAGGCAGGGGGTCGGAGACCCAGTACTTC
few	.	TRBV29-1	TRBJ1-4	CSVEDYGNEKLFF	TGCAGCGTTGAAGACTACGGTAATGAAAAACTGTTTTTT
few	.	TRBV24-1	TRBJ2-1	CATRVGASYNEQFF	TGTGCCACCAGAGTGGGAGCGTCCTACAATGAGCAGTTCTTC
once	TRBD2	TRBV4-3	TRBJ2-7	CASSLGLAGAQYF	TGCGCCAGCAGCCTTGGGCTAGCGGGAGCGCAGTACTTC